Presented here are 27 T cell receptor beta chains from one specimen sequenced in a study of identifying expanded T cells in peripheral blood. Data came from immunoSEQ multiplex PCR; TCRdb stores just in-frame clones and leaves some out. Here the sample spans 100,000 to 150,000 clones, around 84% being singletons. Sequenced material: blood. The receptor set was obtained from a person aged 18-70 years in good health.

This clone was observed a handful of times. The chain combines TRBV29-1 with TRBJ1-2; the D gene is possibly TRBD1 (6 bases). There are 11 residues in the CDR3. The V gene lost 5 bases and the J gene lost 6 bases, with 10 bases spanning the gap. In germline, CDR1 is SQVTM, CDR2 ANQGSEA. CDR3 in amino acids: CSVTGSDGYTF. In nucleotides, the CDR3 is TGCAGCGTTACAGGGTCAGATGGCTACACCTTC.

The table lists this clone with a few counts. The gene calls are TRBV19 and TRBJ1-2, with 8 bases that match TRBD1. CDR1 is LNHDA and CDR2 is SQIVND in the germline V gene (reference sequence). V was clipped by 8 bases and J by 1 base; unmatched bases: 6. The length of the CDR3 is 14 residues. CDR3 nucleotide sequence: TGTGCCAGTCGTCTTGACAGGGGTAACTATGGCTACACCTTC. Protein product: CASRLDRGNYGYTF.

V usage is TRBV18 and J usage is TRBJ2-7; D is unclear. Germline CDR1 KGHSH, CDR2 LQKENI. Trimming took off 0 bases at V and 0 bases at J, with 9 bases between the two ends. The CDR3 loop spans 15 amino acids. CDR3 residues: CASSPPGMSSYEQYF. The DNA for the CDR3 is TGTGCCAGCTCACCACCGGGTATGAGCTCCTACGAGCAGTACTTC.

Written as DNA, the CDR3 is TGTGCCAGCAGTGAATATGAAGGTCGGACTTATGGCTACACCTTC. It encodes CASSEYEGRTYGYTF. This chain joins TRBV6-1 and TRBJ1-2; D unclear. V was shortened by 2 bases and J by 5 bases, with 15 bases between the two germline ends. Germline assignment: CDR1 MNHNS and CDR2 SASEGT. CDR3 length equals 15 residues.

The V gene is TRBV7-9, the J gene TRBJ2-2; no definite D call. Germline CDR1 reads SEHNR; CDR2 reads FQNEAQ (reference sequence). The CDR3 runs to 14 residues. V lost 2 bases and J lost 1, with 5 bases in between. The CDR3 here is CASSLFENTGELFF. DNA of the CDR3: TGTGCCAGCAGCTTATTTGAGAACACCGGGGAGCTGTTTTTT.

V gene TRBV27 combines with J gene TRBJ1-5, with a tentative D call TRBD1 (6 bases). V was shortened by 3 bases and J by 2 bases, with 8 bases between the two germline ends. Looked up from germline, CDR1 is MNHEY and CDR2 is SMNVEV (reference sequence). This CDR3 spans 14 amino acids. This CDR3 is CASSFEGGNQPQHF. CDR3 DNA: TGTGCCAGCAGTTTTGAGGGGGGCAATCAGCCCCAGCATTTT.

This chain links TRBV9 with TRBJ2-1, with a possible D match to TRBD1 (5 bases). CDR3 length: 16 amino acids. The germline V gene has CDR1 SGDLS and CDR2 YYNGEE. The V gene lost 0 bases and the J gene lost 9 bases, with 19 bases spanning the gap. CDR3 region: CASSVDRGLGTSEQFF. CDR3 coding DNA: TGTGCCAGCAGCGTAGATAGGGGTTTGGGTACGTCTGAGCAGTTCTTC.

The chain is built from TRBV10-3 and TRBJ2-7; maybe TRBD1 (6 bases). Germline assignment: CDR1 ENHRY and CDR2 SYGVKD. V dropped 4 bases and J dropped 5 bases, with 21 bases sitting between them. The CDR3 runs 16 residues. The CDR3 spells CAISAGSLQGWDEQYF. DNA for the CDR3: TGTGCCATCAGTGCTGGTTCATTACAGGGCTGGGACGAGCAGTACTTC.

The chain has TRBV5-4 and TRBJ1-2; D is possibly TRBD1 (5 bases). Looked up from germline, CDR1 is SGHNT and CDR2 is YYREEE (reference sequence). V gave up 3 bases and J gave up 4 bases, with 10 bases separating them. This CDR3 region has 13 residues. CDR3 region: CASSYDSLYGYTF. Here the CDR3 DNA reads TGTGCCAGCAGCTACGACAGTCTCTATGGCTACACCTTC.

V gene TRBV12-5 combines with J gene TRBJ1-1, with D tentatively TRBD1 (5 bases). This CDR3 has 15 residues. The germline V and J ends were trimmed by 3 bases and 7 bases, with 18 bases remaining between them. Germline values: CDR1 LGHNT, CDR2 FRNRAP. This chain's CDR3 is CASGFKGWAALEAFF. The CDR3 DNA follows: TGTGCTAGTGGTTTTAAGGGGTGGGCGGCCCTTGAAGCTTTCTTT. Combining the CDR3 with reference TRBV12-5 and TRBJ1-1 gives the whole variable domain DARVTQTPRHKVTEMGQEVTMRCQPILGHNTVFWYRQTMMQGLELLAYFRNRAPLDDSGMPKDRFSAEMPDATLATLKIQPSEPRDSAVYFCASGFKGWAALEAFFGQGTRLTVV.

The chain uses TRBV5-4 and TRBJ2-3, with 9 bases matching TRBD2. The CDR3 is 15 residues long. V lost 4 bases and J lost 5; bases outside the gene matches: 8. Germline CDR1 SGHNT, CDR2 YYREEE (reference sequence). CDR3 nucleotides: TGTGCCAGCAGCGTCTGGACTAGCGCGATAGATACGCAGTATTTT. Residues: CASSVWTSAIDTQYF. The variable domain in full, with the rest retrieved from reference TRBV5-4 and TRBJ2-3, is ETGVTQSPTHLIKTRGQQVTLRCSSQSGHNTVSWYQQALGQGPQFIFQYYREEENGRGNFPPRFSGLQFPNYSSELNVNALELDDSALYLCASSVWTSAIDTQYFGPGTRLTVL.

V is TRBV7-2 and J is TRBJ2-1; a possible D gene is TRBD2 (6 bases). With 1 base removed from V and 2 bases from J, the gap between germline ends came to 12 bases. The CDR3 is made up of 16 amino acids. Looked up from germline, CDR1 is SGHTA and CDR2 is FQGNSA. CDR3 sequence (DNA): TGTGCCAGCAGCTTAGGTTGGCGGGGTGCCTACAATGAGCAGTTCTTC. This encodes CASSLGWRGAYNEQFF. Full variable domain (missing parts from reference TRBV7-2 and TRBJ2-1): GAGVSQSPSNKVTEKGKDVELRCDPISGHTALYWYRQSLGQGLEFLIYFQGNSAPDKSGLPSDRFSAERTGGSVSTLTIQRTQQEDSAVYLCASSLGWRGAYNEQFFGPGTRLTVL.

This rearrangement joins TRBV18 to TRBJ1-1; TRBD1 is a possible D gene (5 bases). CDR3 length equals 16 residues. Trimming pared 3 bases from V and 1 base from J, leaving 15 bases between. Germline values: CDR1 KGHSH, CDR2 LQKENI. The CDR3 is CASSPNRGFRNTEAFF. The CDR3 DNA sequence: TGTGCCAGCTCACCTAACCGGGGCTTTCGGAACACTGAAGCTTTCTTT.

This clone came up once. The chain has TRBV7-9 and TRBJ2-7; D may be TRBD1 (5 bases). The CDR3 runs to 15 residues. Germline CDR1 reads SEHNR; CDR2 reads FQNEAQ (reference sequence). Trimming took off 7 bases at V and 4 bases at J, with 20 bases between the two ends. The CDR3 sequence is CASTEGAGVGYEQYF. CDR3 DNA sequence: TGTGCCAGCACCGAAGGGGCAGGTGTTGGGTACGAGCAGTACTTC. The variable domain in full, with the rest retrieved from reference TRBV7-9 and TRBJ2-7, is DTGVSQNPRHKITKRGQNVTFRCDPISEHNRLYWYRQTLGQGPEFLTYFQNEAQLEKSRLLSDRFSAERPKGSFSTLEIQRTEQGDSAMYLCASTEGAGVGYEQYFGPGTRLTVT.

This clone was recorded once. The chain links TRBV14 to TRBJ1-5; no clear D gene. The CDR3 extends over 12 amino acids. Germline V gene sequence: CDR1 SGHDN, CDR2 FVKESK. V lost 0 bases, J lost 7 bases, and 4 bases lay in between. CDR3 in amino acids: CASSQEGQPQHF. The CDR3 bases are TGTGCCAGCAGCCAAGAGGGACAGCCCCAGCATTTT.

This clone was observed a single time. The rearrangement uses TRBV18 and TRBJ2-5; TRBD1 matches at 8 bases. Trimming cost V 5 bases and J 10 bases; bases outside gene matches: 15. Germline V gives CDR1 KGHSH, CDR2 LQKENI. The CDR3 loop spans 15 amino acids. CDR3 DNA sequence: TGTGCCAGCTCATTGAGCCCGCAGGGGGCCAACATCCAGTACTTC. This gives the protein CASSLSPQGANIQYF. Looking up the rest from reference TRBV18 and TRBJ2-5 gives the full variable domain: NAGVMQNPRHLVRRRGQEARLRCSPMKGHSHVYWYRQLPEEGLKFMVYLQKENIIDESGMPKERFSAEFPKEGPSILRIQQVVRGDSAAYFCASSLSPQGANIQYFGPGTRLLVL.

The genes are TRBV7-6 and TRBJ1-2; D is possibly TRBD1 (6 bases). The germline CDR1 and CDR2 sequences are SGHVS and FNYEAQ. The CDR3 contains 12 residues. V lost 4 bases and J lost 8, with 11 bases in between. This CDR3 is CASSYGGWGYTF. The CDR3, as DNA: TGTGCCAGCAGCTACGGGGGCTGGGGCTACACCTTC.

The CDR3 region has the DNA TGTGCCAGCAGCTTCCGAAGGGACGAGAAAGAGACCCAGTACTTC. This sequence encodes CASSFRRDEKETQYF. The chain combines TRBV7-9 with TRBJ2-5; D might be TRBD1 or TRBD2, each matching 5 bases. Germline values: CDR1 SEHNR, CDR2 FQNEAQ (reference sequence). The CDR3 is 15 amino acids. With 3 bases removed from V and 3 bases from J, the gap between germline ends came to 14 bases.

This clone has only one observation. This chain links TRBV4-1 with TRBJ2-3; D unresolved. With 0 bases removed from V and 0 bases from J, the gap between germline ends came to 10 bases. The CDR3 has 16 residues. Germline values: CDR1 MGHRA, CDR2 YSYEKL. Here the CDR3 DNA reads TGCGCCAGCAGCCAAGATGCAGCGTATAGCACAGATACGCAGTATTTT. Translating it yields CASSQDAAYSTDTQYF.

The J gene is TRBJ1-5, the V gene TRBV2; 7 nucleotides match TRBD1. The CDR3 sequence is 15 residues long. Germline values: CDR1 SNHLY, CDR2 FYNNEI. V gave up 8 bases and J gave up 3 bases; unmatched junction bases: 10. The CDR3 DNA follows: TGTGCCAGCGGATGGACAGGCGCCAACAATCAGCCCCAGCATTTT. Its protein product is CASGWTGANNQPQHF.

The rearrangement links TRBV5-1 to TRBJ2-5; D is unclear. V dropped 1 base and J dropped 2 bases, with 9 bases sitting between them. This CDR3 comprises 14 residues. Germline CDR1 and CDR2: SGHRS and YFSETQ. CDR3 loop: CASSLFVTQETQYF. In DNA, the CDR3 is TGCGCCAGCAGCTTGTTTGTTACTCAAGAGACCCAGTACTTC. The whole variable domain, remainder taken from reference TRBV5-1 and TRBJ2-5, is KAGVTQTPRYLIKTRGQQVTLSCSPISGHRSVSWYQQTPGQGLQFLFEYFSETQRNKGNFPGRFSGRQFSNSRSEMNVSTLELGDSALYLCASSLFVTQETQYFGPGTRLLVL.

The genes are TRBV4-3 and TRBJ2-7; the D call may be TRBD1 or TRBD2 (5 bases each). Germline V gene data show CDR1 as LGHNA and CDR2 as YSLEER. The CDR3 length is 18 residues. The V and J ends lost 1 base and 0 bases respectively, with 19 bases between them. This chain's CDR3 is CASSQAPTGTASSYEQYF. The CDR3 DNA sequence: TGCGCCAGCAGCCAAGCACCCACCGGGACCGCCAGCTCCTACGAGCAGTACTTC.

Worth noting for this clone: The same CDR3 also results from other DNA sequences found in this sample. The chain recombines TRBV18 with TRBJ2-5; D unresolved. Trimming shortened V by 2 bases and J by 2 bases, and 6 bases separated the two germline ends. The CDR3 length is 13 residues. CDR1 and CDR2 from the germline V gene are KGHSH and LQKENI. The CDR3, as DNA: TGTGCCAGCTCACCAAGGGATCAAGAGACCCAGTACTTC. Translating gives CASSPRDQETQYF. The full variable domain, in which reference TRBV18 and TRBJ2-5 provide the parts outside the CDR3, is NAGVMQNPRHLVRRRGQEARLRCSPMKGHSHVYWYRQLPEEGLKFMVYLQKENIIDESGMPKERFSAEFPKEGPSILRIQQVVRGDSAAYFCASSPRDQETQYFGPGTRLLVL.

The V call is TRBV7-9, the J call TRBJ1-4; TRBD1 is a possible D gene (6 bases). The CDR3 extends over 15 amino acids. Germline V lookup: CDR1 SEHNR, CDR2 FQNEAQ (reference sequence). Trimming stripped 1 base from V and 3 bases from J, with 9 bases between. This chain's CDR3 is CASSLGGAPNEKLFF. The CDR3 DNA sequence: TGTGCCAGCAGCTTAGGGGGGGCGCCTAATGAAAAACTGTTTTTT.

The J gene is TRBJ1-2, the V gene TRBV19; D unclear. The ends were cut back, 1 base at V and 9 bases at J, with 15 bases in the middle. The germline V gene encodes CDR1 LNHDA and CDR2 SQIVND (reference sequence). This CDR3 has 14 amino acids. CDR3 DNA sequence: TGTGCCAGTAGTATAGTGGGTGGGGATAGAAGCTACACCTTC. Its protein is CASSIVGGDRSYTF. Supplemented by reference TRBV19 and TRBJ1-2, the full variable domain reads DGGITQSPKYLFRKEGQNVTLSCEQNLNHDAMYWYRQDPGQGLRLIYYSQIVNDFQKGDIAEGYSVSREKKESFPLTVTSAQKNPTAFYLCASSIVGGDRSYTFGSGTRLTVV.

The chain is built from TRBV11-2 and TRBJ1-1, with a weak D call TRBD1 (6 bases). V lost 7 bases to trimming and J lost 0 bases, with 24 bases between them. This CDR3 comprises 18 residues. Germline CDR1 reads SGHAT; CDR2 reads FQNNGV. The CDR3 DNA reads TGTGCCAGCACCATTGACAGGACCGCTCAAGGAATGAACACTGAAGCTTTCTTT. Translating gives CASTIDRTAQGMNTEAFF.

The chain has TRBV5-1 and TRBJ2-2; D unclear. The CDR3 contains 15 residues. Per germline, CDR1 SGHRS and CDR2 YFSETQ. Between the trimmed V and J ends, which lost 0 bases and 2 bases, there was a span of 8 bases. CDR3 DNA sequence: TGCGCCAGCAGCTTGGGGCAGACCAACACCGGGGAGCTGTTTTTT. Encoded protein: CASSLGQTNTGELFF.